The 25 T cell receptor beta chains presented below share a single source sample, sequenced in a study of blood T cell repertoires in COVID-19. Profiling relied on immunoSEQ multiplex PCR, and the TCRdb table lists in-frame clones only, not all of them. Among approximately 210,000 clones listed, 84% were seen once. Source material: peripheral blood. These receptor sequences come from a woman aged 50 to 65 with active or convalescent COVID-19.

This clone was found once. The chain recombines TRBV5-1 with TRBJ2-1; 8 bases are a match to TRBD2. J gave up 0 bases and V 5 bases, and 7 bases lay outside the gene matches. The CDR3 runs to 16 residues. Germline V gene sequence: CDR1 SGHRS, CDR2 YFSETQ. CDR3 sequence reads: CASRDGGALSYNEQFF. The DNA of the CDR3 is TGCGCCAGCAGGGACGGGGGGGCTCTCTCCTACAATGAGCAGTTCTTC.

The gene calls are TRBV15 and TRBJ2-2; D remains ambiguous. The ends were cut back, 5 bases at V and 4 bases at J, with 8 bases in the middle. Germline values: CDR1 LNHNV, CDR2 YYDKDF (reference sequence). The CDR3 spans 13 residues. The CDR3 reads CATSGRFTGELFF. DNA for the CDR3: TGTGCCACCAGCGGGCGATTCACCGGGGAGCTGTTTTTT.

In nucleotides, the CDR3 is TGTGCCAGCAGCGCAGGGTCAGGGGGGACTGAAGCTTTCTTT. It is translated as CASSAGSGGTEAFF. This chain uses TRBV11-3 with TRBJ1-1, with 7 bases identical to TRBD1. CDR1 and CDR2 from the germline V gene are SGHNT and YENEEA. This CDR3 has 14 amino acids. V lost 5 bases, J lost 5 bases, and 8 bases stayed unmatched.

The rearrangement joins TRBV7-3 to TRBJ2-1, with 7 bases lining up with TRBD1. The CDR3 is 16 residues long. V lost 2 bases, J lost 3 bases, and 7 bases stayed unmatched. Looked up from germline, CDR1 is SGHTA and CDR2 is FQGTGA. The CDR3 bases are TGTGCCAGCAGCTTACGTGGGTCAGGGGGCTACAATGAGCAGTTCTTC. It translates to CASSLRGSGGYNEQFF.

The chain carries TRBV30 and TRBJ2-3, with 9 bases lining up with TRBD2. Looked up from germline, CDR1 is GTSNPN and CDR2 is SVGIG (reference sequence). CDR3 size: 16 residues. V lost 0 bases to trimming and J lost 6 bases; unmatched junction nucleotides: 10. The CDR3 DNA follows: TGTGCCTGGAGTGTACCGGGTAGCGGGAGTTCTGATACGCAGTATTTT. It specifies CAWSVPGSGSSDTQYF.

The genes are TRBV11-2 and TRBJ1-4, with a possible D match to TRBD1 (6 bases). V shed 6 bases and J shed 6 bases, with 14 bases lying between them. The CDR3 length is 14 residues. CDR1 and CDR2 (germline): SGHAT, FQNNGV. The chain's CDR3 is CASSRQGMYEKLFF. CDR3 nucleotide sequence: TGTGCCAGCAGTCGTCAGGGGATGTATGAAAAACTGTTTTTT.

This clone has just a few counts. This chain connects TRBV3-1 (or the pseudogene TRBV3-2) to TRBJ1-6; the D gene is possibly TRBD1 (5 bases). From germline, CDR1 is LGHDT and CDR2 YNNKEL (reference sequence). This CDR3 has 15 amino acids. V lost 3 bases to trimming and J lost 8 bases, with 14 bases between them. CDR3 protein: CASSQQGKRDSPLHF. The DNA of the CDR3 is TGTGCCAGCAGCCAGCAGGGAAAAAGGGATTCACCCCTCCACTTT.

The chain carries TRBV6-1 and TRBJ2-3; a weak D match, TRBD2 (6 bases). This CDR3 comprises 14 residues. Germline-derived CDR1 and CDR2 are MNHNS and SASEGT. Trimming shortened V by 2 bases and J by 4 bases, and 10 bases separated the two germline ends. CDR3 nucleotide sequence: TGTGCCAGCAGTGAACCCTCGGGGGCAGATACGCAGTATTTT. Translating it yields CASSEPSGADTQYF.

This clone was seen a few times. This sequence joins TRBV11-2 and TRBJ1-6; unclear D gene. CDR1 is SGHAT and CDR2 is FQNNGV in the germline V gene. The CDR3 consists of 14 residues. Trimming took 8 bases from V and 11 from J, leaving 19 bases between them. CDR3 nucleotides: TGTGCCAGCGGGCTACAGACCCTACAGCCACCCCTCCACTTT. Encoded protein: CASGLQTLQPPLHF.

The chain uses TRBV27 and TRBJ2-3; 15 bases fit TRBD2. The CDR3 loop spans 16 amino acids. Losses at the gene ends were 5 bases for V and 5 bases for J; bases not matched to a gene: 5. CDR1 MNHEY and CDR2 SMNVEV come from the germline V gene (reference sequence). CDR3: CASSMGLAGGGDTQYF. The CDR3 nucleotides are TGTGCCAGCAGTATGGGACTAGCGGGAGGTGGAGATACGCAGTATTTT.

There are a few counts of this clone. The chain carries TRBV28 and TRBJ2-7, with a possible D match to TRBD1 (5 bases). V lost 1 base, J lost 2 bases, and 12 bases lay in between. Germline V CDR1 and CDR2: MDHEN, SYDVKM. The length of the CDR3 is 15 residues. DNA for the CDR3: TGTGCCAGCAGTTTATCACGACCCAGGGCCTACGAGCAGTACTTC. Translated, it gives CASSLSRPRAYEQYF.

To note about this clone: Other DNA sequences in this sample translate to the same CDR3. The CDR3 nucleotides read TGCGCCAGCAGCCCCGGGACAGGGGGCCACAATGAGCAGTTCTTC. Its translation is CASSPGTGGHNEQFF. V is TRBV5-1 and J is TRBJ2-1; 12 nucleotides line up with TRBD1. Germline V gives CDR1 SGHRS, CDR2 YFSETQ. The CDR3 covers 15 residues. V gave up 4 bases and J gave up 5 bases; unmatched junction bases: 4.

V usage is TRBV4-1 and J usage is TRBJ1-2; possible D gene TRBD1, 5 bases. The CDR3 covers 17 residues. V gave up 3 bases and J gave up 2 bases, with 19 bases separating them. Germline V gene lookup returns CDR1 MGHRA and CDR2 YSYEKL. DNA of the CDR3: TGCGCCAGCAGCCACGGCAGGGAGGGTTATAGCAACTATGGCTACACCTTC. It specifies CASSHGREGYSNYGYTF.

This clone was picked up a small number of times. CDR3 DNA: TGTGCCAGCAGCTTGTGGAGGGCTGAAGCTTTCTTT. Its translation: CASSLWRAEAFF. The chain has TRBV5-6 and TRBJ1-1; D gene uncertain. Germline lookup yields CDR1 SGHDT and CDR2 YYEEEE. Trimming removed 1 base from V and 6 bases from J, with 7 bases in between. CDR3 size: 12 residues.

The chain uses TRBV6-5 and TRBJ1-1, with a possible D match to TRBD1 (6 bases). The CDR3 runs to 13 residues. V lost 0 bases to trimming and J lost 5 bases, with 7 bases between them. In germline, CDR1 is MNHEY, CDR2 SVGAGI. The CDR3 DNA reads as TGTGCCAGCAGTTACTCGGGGGCGACTGAAGCTTTCTTT. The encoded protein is CASSYSGATEAFF.

The CDR3 DNA sequence: TGTGCCAGCAGGGACGCAGGGTTGGATACGCAGTATTTT. It is translated as CASRDAGLDTQYF. The chain has TRBV2 and TRBJ2-3, with a weak D call TRBD1 (5 bases). CDR1 is SNHLY, CDR2 FYNNEI, per germline. The length of the CDR3 is 13 residues. V was shortened by 6 bases and J by 6 bases, with 13 bases between the two germline ends.

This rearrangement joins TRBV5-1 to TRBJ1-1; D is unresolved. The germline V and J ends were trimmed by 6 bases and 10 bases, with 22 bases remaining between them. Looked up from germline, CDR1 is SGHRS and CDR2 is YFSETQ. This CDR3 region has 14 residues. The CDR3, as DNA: TGCGCCAGCACGTCGGATTCGGCGGTAAGTCGAGCTTTCTTT. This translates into CASTSDSAVSRAFF.

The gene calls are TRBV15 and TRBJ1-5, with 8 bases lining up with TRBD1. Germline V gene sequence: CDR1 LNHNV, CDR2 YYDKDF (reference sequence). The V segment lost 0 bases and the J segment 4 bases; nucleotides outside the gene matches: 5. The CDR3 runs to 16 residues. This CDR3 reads CATSRDRQGANQPQHF. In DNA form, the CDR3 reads TGTGCCACCAGCAGAGACAGGCAGGGGGCAAATCAGCCCCAGCATTTT.

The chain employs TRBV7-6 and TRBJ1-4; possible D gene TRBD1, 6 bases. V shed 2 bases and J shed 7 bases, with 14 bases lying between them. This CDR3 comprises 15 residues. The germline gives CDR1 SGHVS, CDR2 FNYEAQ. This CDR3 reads CASSLSGQGSEKLFF. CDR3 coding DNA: TGTGCCAGCAGCTTATCAGGGCAGGGGAGTGAAAAACTGTTTTTT.

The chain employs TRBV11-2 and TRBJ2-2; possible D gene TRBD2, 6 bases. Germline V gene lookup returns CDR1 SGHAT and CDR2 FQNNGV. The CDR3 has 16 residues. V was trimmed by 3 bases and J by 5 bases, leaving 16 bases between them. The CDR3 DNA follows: TGTGCCAGCAGCTTGGTGGGGGGAGGTTTTACCGGGGAGCTGTTTTTT. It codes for CASSLVGGGFTGELFF.

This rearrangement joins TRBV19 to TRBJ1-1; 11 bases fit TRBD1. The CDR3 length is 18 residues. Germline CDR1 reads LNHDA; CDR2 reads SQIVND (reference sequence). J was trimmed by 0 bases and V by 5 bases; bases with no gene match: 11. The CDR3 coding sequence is TGTGCCAGTAGTCGACGCGGACAGGGGGCAAACATGAACACTGAAGCTTTCTTT. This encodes CASSRRGQGANMNTEAFF.

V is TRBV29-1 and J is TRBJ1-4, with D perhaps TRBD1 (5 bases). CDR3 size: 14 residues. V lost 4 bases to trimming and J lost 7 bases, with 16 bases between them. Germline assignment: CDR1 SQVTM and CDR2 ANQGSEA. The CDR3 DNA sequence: TGCAGCGTTGGGGCCGGGGGTAGGAGTGAAAAACTGTTTTTT. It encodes CSVGAGGRSEKLFF.

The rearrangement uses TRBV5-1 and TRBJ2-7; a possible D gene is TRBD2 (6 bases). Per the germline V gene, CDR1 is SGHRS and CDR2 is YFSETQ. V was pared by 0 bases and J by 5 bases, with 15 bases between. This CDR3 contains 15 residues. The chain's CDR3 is CASSLDGRNLHEQYF. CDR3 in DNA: TGCGCCAGCAGCTTGGACGGGAGAAATTTGCACGAGCAGTACTTC.

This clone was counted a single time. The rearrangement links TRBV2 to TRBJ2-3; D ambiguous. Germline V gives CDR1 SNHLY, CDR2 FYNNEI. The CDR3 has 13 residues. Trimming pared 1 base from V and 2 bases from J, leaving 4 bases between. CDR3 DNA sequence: TGTGCCAGCAGTGAAGATCTCACAGATACGCAGTATTTT. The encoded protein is CASSEDLTDTQYF.

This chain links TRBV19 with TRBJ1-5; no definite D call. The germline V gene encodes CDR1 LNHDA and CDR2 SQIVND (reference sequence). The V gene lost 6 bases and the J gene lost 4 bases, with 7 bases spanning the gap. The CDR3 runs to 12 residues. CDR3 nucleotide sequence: TGTGCCAGTAGCCTCTTAAATCAGCCCCAGCATTTT. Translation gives CASSLLNQPQHF.